This T cell receptor (beta chain) appears in the sequencing data of a study of Ad26.COV2.S vaccination and SARS-CoV-2 variants. Clones were read by immunoSEQ multiplex PCR, and TCRdb kept only the in-frame ones, dropping some. The data hold about 350,000 clones, with just over 90% observed a single time. In this sample, this clone turned up once. Its antigen is currently unknown. General study points: Placebo and vaccine recipients had non-spike TCR breadth that was similar. Considerable breadth of spike-specific CD8+ and CD4+ T cell responses has reportedly been documented following vaccination. The placebo group had lower spike-specific TCR breadth than the vaccine recipients did. The analyses of TCR breadth and depth may have understated the size of total T cell responses.

Per germline, CDR1 KGHSH and CDR2 LQKENI. This CDR3 region has 16 residues. J was trimmed by 7 bases and V by 7 bases; bases with no gene match: 15. This TCR was recovered from a human donor who had recovered from COVID-19. The sequences come from peripheral blood, collected after recovery from COVID-19. V is TRBV18 and J is TRBJ2-2, with 7 bases aligning to TRBD1. The CDR3 here is CASYTSSQGDDGELFF. The CDR3 nucleotides are TGTGCCAGCTATACGTCGAGCCAGGGGGACGACGGGGAGCTGTTTTTT.